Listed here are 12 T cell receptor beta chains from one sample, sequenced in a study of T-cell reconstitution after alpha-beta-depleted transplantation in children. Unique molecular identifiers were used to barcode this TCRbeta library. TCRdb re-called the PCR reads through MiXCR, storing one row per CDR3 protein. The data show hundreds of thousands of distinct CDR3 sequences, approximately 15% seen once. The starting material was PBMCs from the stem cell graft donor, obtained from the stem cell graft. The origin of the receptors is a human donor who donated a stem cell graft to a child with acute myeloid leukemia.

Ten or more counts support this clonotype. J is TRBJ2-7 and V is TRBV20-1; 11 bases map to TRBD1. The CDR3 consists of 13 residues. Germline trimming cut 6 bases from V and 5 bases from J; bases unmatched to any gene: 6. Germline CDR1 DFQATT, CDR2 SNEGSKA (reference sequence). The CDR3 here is CSAKGDRGDEQYV. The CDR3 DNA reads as TGCAGTGCCAAGGGGGACAGGGGGGACGAGCAGTACGTC.

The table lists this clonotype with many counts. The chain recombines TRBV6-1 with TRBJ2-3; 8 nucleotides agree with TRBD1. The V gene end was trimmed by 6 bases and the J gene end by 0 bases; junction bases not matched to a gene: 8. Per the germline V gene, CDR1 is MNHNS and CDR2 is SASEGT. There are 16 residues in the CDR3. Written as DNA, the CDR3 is TGTGCCAGCAGCACAGGGGGTGCCCCTAGCACAGATACGCAGTATTTT. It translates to CASSTGGAPSTDTQYF.

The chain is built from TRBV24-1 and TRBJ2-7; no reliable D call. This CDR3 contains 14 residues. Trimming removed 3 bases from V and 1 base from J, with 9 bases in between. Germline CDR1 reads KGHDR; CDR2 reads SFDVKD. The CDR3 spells CATSDHGRSYEQYF. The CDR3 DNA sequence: TGTGCCACCAGTGATCACGGACGGTCCTACGAGCAGTACTTC.

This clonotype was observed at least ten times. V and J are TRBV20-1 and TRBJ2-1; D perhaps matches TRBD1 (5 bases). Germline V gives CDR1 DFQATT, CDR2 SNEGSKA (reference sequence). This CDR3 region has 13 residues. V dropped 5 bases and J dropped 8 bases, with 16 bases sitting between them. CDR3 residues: CSAPRVQGDEQFF. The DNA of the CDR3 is TGCAGTGCTCCCCGAGTTCAAGGGGATGAGCAGTTCTTC.

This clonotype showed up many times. CDR3 coding DNA: TGCAGCGTCGCCCCGGGACAGGGGGCGCGTAGGTCCTACAATGAGCAGTTCTTC. Its protein product is CSVAPGQGARRSYNEQFF. J is TRBJ2-1 and V is TRBV29-1, with 12 bases matching TRBD1. CDR1 and CDR2 from the germline V gene are SQVTM and ANQGSEA. V lost 6 bases and J lost 1; bases outside the gene matches: 13. CDR3 length: 18 amino acids.

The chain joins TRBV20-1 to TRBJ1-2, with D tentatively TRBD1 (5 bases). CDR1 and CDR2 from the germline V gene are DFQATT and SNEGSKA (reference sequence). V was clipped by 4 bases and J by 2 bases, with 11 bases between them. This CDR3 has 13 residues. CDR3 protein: CSATGAGNYGYTF. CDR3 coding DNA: TGCAGTGCTACGGGTGCAGGGAACTATGGCTACACCTTC.

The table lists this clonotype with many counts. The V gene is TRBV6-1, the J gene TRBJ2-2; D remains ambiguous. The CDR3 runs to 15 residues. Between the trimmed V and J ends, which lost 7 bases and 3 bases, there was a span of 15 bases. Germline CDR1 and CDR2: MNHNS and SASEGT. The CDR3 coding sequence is TGTGCCAGCACCCGCTTGGTAGACTACACCGGGGAGCTGTTTTTT. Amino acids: CASTRLVDYTGELFF.

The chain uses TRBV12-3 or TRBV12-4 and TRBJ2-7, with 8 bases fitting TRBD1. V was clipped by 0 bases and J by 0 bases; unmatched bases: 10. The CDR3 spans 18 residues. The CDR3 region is CASSLALSGQVFSYEQYF. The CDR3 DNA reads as TGTGCCAGCAGTTTAGCGCTTTCGGGACAGGTTTTCTCCTACGAGCAGTACTTC.

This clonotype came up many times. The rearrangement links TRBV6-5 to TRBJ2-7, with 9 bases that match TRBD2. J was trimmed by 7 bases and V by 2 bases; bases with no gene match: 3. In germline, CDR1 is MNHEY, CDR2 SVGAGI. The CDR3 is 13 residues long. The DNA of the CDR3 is TGTGCCAGCAGTTACCGGCTAGCGGGGGAGCAGTACTTC. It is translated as CASSYRLAGEQYF.

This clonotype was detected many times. This CDR3 is CSASTGTTNTGELFF. For the CDR3, the DNA is TGCAGTGCTAGCACCGGGACAACGAACACCGGGGAGCTGTTTTTT. The chain recombines TRBV20-1 with TRBJ2-2; TRBD1 might be the D (6 bases). The germline V gene has CDR1 DFQATT and CDR2 SNEGSKA (reference sequence). The CDR3 contains 15 residues. Trimming removed 3 bases at V and 0 bases at J, with 11 bases between.

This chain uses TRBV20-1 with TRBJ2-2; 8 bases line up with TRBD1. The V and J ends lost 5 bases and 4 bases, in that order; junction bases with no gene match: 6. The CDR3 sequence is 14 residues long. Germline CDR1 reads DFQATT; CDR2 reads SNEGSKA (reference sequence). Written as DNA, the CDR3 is TGCAGTGCTGTCCAGGGGGCAGGCACCGGGGAGCTGTTTTTT. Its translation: CSAVQGAGTGELFF.

The CDR3 region is CASGDTGELFF. Written as DNA, the CDR3 is TGTGCCAGCGGTGACACCGGGGAGCTGTTTTTT. The J gene is TRBJ2-2, the V gene TRBV6-6, with D unresolved. V lost 8 bases and J lost 3, with 4 bases in between. Germline V gene data show CDR1 as MNHNY and CDR2 as SVGAGI (reference sequence). The CDR3 loop spans 11 amino acids.